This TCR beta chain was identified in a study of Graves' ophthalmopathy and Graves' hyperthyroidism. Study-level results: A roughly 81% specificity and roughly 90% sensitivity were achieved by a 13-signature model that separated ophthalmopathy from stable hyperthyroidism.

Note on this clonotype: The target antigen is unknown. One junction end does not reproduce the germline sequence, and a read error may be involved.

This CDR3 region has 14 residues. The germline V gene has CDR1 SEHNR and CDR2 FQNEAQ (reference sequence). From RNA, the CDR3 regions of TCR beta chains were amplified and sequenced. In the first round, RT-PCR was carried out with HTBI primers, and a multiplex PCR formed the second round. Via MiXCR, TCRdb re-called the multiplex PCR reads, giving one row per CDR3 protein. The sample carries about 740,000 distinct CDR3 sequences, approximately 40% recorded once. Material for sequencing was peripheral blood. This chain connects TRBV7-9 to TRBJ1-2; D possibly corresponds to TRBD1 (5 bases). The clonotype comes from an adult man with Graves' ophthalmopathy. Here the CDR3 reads CASSLMGTNYGCTF. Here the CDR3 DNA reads TGTGCCAGCAGCTTGATGGGGACTAACTATGGCTGCACCTTC.